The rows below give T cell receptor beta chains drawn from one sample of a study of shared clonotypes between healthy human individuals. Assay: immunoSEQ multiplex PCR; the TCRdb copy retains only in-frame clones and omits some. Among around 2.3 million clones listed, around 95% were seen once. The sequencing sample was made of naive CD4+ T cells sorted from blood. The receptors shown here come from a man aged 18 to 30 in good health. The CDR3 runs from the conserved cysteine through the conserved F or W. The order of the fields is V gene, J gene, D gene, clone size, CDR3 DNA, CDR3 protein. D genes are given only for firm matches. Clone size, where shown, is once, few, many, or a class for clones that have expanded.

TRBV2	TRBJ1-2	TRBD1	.	TGTGCCAGCAGCTCGGACAGGGGAGGCTACACCTTC	CASSSDRGGYTF
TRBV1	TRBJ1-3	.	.	TGCACCAGCAGCCAAGCGAATAAATTTGCCGGAAACACCATATATTTT	CTSSQANKFAGNTIYF
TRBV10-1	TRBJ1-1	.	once	TGCGCCAGCATCGAGGAGGAAGTATACACTGAAGCTTTCTTT	CASIEEEVYTEAFF
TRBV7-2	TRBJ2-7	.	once	TGTGCCAGCAGCTTACGAGGGGAGTTCTACGAGCAGTACTTC	CASSLRGEFYEQYF
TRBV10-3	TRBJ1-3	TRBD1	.	TGTGCCATCACTGGGACAGGCTCTGGAAACACCATATATTTT	CAITGTGSGNTIYF
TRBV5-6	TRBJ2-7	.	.	TGTGCCAGCAGCCAAATAGGCGTTATTCCCTACGAGCAGTACTTC	CASSQIGVIPYEQYF
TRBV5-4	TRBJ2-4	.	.	TGTGCCAGCAGCTCGGAGTTAGCCAAAAACATTCAGTACTTC	CASSSELAKNIQYF
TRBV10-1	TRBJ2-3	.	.	TGCGCCAGCAGTGGCGGGGCCAGCACAGATACGCAGTATTTT	CASSGGASTDTQYF
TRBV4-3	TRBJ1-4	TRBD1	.	TGCGCCAGCAGCCAAGGACAGGGAAATGAAAAACTGTTTTTT	CASSQGQGNEKLFF
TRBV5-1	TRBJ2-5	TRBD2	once	TGCGCCAGCAGCTTGGTTCCCCTGGGCGGGGGGGCCACTGGAGAGACCCAGTACTTC	CASSLVPLGGGATGETQYF
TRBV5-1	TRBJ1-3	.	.	TGCGCCAGCAGATCCTCGACGGGACTCTCTGGAAACACCATATATTTT	CASRSSTGLSGNTIYF
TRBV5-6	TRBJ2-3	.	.	TGTGCCAGCAGCTTCGGACGGATCACAGATACGCAGTATTTT	CASSFGRITDTQYF
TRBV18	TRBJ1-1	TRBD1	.	TGTGCCAGCTCACTAGGATCCGGGACAGGGTGGGCTTTCTTT	CASSLGSGTGWAFF
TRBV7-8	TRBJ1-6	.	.	TGTGCCAGCAGCTCCGTGATATATGGGAGCTCCTATAATTCACCCCTCCACTTT	CASSSVIYGSSYNSPLHF
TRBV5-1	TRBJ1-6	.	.	TGCGCCAGCAGCTTGGATCCTGGACAGCTTAATTCACCCCTCCACTTT	CASSLDPGQLNSPLHF
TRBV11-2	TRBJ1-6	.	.	TGTGCCAGCAGCTTGATGCGGTTTAATTCACCCCTCCACTTT	CASSLMRFNSPLHF
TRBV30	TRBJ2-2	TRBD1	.	TGTGCTCTAAGTGCGACAGGGGGTGCCGGGGAGCTGTTTTTT	CALSATGGAGELFF
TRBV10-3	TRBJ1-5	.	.	TGTGCCATCAGTGAGAGAGGGGGAGGGAATCAGCCCCAGCATTTT	CAISERGGGNQPQHF
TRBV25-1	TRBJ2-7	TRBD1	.	TGTGCCAGCAGTGCGGACAGGGGGGGCTACGAGCAGTACTTC	CASSADRGGYEQYF
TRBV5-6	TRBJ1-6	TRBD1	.	TGTGCCAGCAGCCTGGACAGGGGGCTGTCTTCACCCCTCCACTTT	CASSLDRGLSSPLHF
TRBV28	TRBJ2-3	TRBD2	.	TGTGCCAGCAGTGGTGAGCGGGGTAGCACAGATACGCAGTATTTT	CASSGERGSTDTQYF
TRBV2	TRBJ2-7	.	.	TGTGCCAGCAGTGCAGAACTAGCCTACGAGCAGTACTTC	CASSAELAYEQYF
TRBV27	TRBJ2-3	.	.	TGTGCCAGCAGTTTTCAGTATACGCAGTATTTT	CASSFQYTQYF
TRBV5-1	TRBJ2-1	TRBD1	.	TGCGCCAGCAGCCCTCCGGGACAGGGTAATGAGCAGTTCTTC	CASSPPGQGNEQFF
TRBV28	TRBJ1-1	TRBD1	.	TGTGCCAGCAGTCCTGCAGGGGGGAAGTCGGGGACTGAAGCTTTCTTT	CASSPAGGKSGTEAFF
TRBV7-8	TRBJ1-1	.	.	TGTGCCAGCAGCTTATGGTTGGGGACTGAAGCTTTCTTT	CASSLWLGTEAFF
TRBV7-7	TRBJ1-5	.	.	TGTGCTAGCAGCTTATCCCCCAATCAGCCCCAGCATTTT	CASSLSPNQPQHF
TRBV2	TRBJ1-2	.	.	TGTGCCAGCAGTGCGACGGATAACTATGGCTACACCTTC	CASSATDNYGYTF
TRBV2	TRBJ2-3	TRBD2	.	TGTGCCAGCACTTCACTAGCGGGGGGGGCAGATACGCAGTATTTT	CASTSLAGGADTQYF
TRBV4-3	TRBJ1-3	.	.	TGCGCCAGCAGCCAAAGCGGGACGGCCTCTGGAAACACCATATATTTT	CASSQSGTASGNTIYF
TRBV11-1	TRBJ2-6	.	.	TGTGCCAGCAGCTTAGGTTGGGGCTCTGGGGCCAACGTCCTGACTTTC	CASSLGWGSGANVLTF
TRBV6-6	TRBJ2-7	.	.	TGTGCCAGCAGTTACCGTCACAAAGCCTACGAGCAGTACTTC	CASSYRHKAYEQYF
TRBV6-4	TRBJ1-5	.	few	TGTGCCAGCAGCCCACAGGGAGGCAATCAGCCCCAGCATTTT	CASSPQGGNQPQHF
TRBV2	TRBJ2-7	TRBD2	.	TGTGCCAGCATTAGACCGGGACTAGCGGCTACCTCCTACGAGCAGTACTTC	CASIRPGLAATSYEQYF
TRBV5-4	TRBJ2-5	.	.	TGTGCCAGCAGCCCGCCGGACAAAGAGACCCAGTACTTC	CASSPPDKETQYF
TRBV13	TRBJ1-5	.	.	TGTGCCAGCAGCTTAAGCCTCAATCAGCCCCAGCATTTT	CASSLSLNQPQHF
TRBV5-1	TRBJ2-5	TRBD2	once	TGCGCCAGCAGCGCCGGGACTATAGGCGAGACCCAGTACTTC	CASSAGTIGETQYF
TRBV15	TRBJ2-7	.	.	TGTGCCACCAGCAGACGAGGGGGTTCACGGAGCTCCTACGAGCAGTACTTC	CATSRRGGSRSSYEQYF
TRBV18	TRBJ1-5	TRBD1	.	TGTGCCAGCTCCCGCCGGATTAAACAGGGGGCCTATAGCAATCAGCCCCAGCATTTT	CASSRRIKQGAYSNQPQHF
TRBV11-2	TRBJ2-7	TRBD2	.	TGTGCCAGCAGCTTAGATACCAGCGGGGTCTACGAGCAGTACTTC	CASSLDTSGVYEQYF
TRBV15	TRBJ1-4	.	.	TGTGCCACCAGCAGAGATGAGCCAGTTAATGAAAAACTGTTTTTT	CATSRDEPVNEKLFF
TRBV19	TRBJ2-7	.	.	TGTGCCAGTAGCGCTACTACGGCGCTGAGCGAGCAGTACTTC	CASSATTALSEQYF
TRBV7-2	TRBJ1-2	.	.	TGTGCCAGCAGATGGGGACTCCCCTCCGACTACACCTTC	CASRWGLPSDYTF
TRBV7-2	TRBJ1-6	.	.	TGTGCCAGCAGCTTAGAGGGGAATTCACCCCTCCACTTT	CASSLEGNSPLHF
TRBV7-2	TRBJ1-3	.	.	TGTGCCAGCAGCTTAGTTGGTCACCCGGACACCATATATTTT	CASSLVGHPDTIYF
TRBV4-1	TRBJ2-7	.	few	TGCGCCAGCAGCCAAGATAGGGAGCAGTACTTC	CASSQDREQYF
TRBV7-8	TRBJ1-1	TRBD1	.	TGTGCCAGCAGCTTAGCGGGGGGACAGGGGAGGACTGAAGCTTTCTTT	CASSLAGGQGRTEAFF
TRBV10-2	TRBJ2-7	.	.	TGCGCCAGCCGGGGGACCGTACAGTACTTC	CASRGTVQYF
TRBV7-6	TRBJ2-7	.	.	TGTGCCAGCAGCCCCGGACTAATAGCGTCCTACGAGCAGTACTTC	CASSPGLIASYEQYF